This T cell receptor beta chain was identified in a study of T cells after yellow fever vaccination. Regarding this clonotype: The antigen remains unidentified.

Template-switching 5'RACE yielded the TCR cDNA; a universal primer site and UMIs were added in the process. TCRdb used MiXCR to reprocess the 5' RACE reads, holding one entry per CDR3 protein. The data show approximately 300,000 distinct CDR3 sequences, 6.8% seen once. V was pared by 7 bases and J by 2 bases, with 15 bases between. The CDR3 runs to 15 residues. Germline CDR1 SNHLY, CDR2 FYNNEI. Study observations and caveats: Just a small share of clonotypes turned up in the CD4 compartment as well as the CD8 compartment.

The receptor's source is a young man who received the YFV17D yellow fever vaccine. J is TRBJ1-5 and V is TRBV2; D call uncertain. This sample comprised PBMCs, obtained about 41 days after the first yellow fever vaccination. CDR3 residues: CASTQREDRNQPQHF. As DNA, the CDR3 is TGTGCCAGCACCCAGAGGGAGGATCGCAATCAGCCCCAGCATTTT.